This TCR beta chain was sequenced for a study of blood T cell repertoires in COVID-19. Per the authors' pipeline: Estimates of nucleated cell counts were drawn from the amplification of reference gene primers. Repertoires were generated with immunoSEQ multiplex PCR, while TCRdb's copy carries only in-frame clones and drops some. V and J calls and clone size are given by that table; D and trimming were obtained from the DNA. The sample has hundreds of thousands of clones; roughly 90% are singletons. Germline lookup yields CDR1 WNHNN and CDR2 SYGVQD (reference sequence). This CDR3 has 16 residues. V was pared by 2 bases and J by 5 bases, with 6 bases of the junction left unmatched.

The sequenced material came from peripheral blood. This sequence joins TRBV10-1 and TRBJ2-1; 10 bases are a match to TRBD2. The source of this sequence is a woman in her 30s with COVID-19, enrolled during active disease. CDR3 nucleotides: TGCGCCAGCAGTGAGGCCGGACTAGCGGATAACAATGAGCAGTTCTTC. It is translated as CASSEAGLADNNEQFF.